This T cell receptor beta chain is from a study of OX40 agonist ivuxolimab in advanced cancers. The CDR3 sequence is 16 residues long. Trimming took 1 base from V and 2 from J, leaving 14 bases between them. Germline V gene data show CDR1 as LGHNA and CDR2 as YNFKEQ. Assay: immunoSEQ multiplex PCR; the TCRdb copy retains only in-frame clones and omits some. The sample lists some 100,000 clones, around 84% occurring once. The chain combines TRBV4-2 with TRBJ2-5; D unresolved. The receptor's source is an adult with an advanced solid tumor such as melanoma, head and neck, liver or kidney cancer. This specimen was CD4+ or CD8+ T cells sorted from blood, taken in a trial of the OX40 agonist ivuxolimab. CDR3 sequence: CASSQVVNGGQETQYF. The DNA for the CDR3 is TGTGCCAGCAGCCAAGTTGTAAATGGTGGGCAAGAGACCCAGTACTTC.